Shown below are 18 T cell receptor beta chains from a single sample sequenced in a study of cytomegalovirus exposure and HLA in healthy donors. 60 Vbeta and 13 Jbeta primers were used in PCR. Using immunoSEQ multiplex PCR, the repertoire was profiled, and TCRdb retains in-frame clones only, with some absent. Seen here are approximately 110,000 clones, roughly four fifths observed once, and the top ten hold about 1.8%. Sequencing used PBMCs. These TCRs come from a man in his fifties or sixties in good health and CMV-seronegative.

The V gene is TRBV4-1, the J gene TRBJ2-3, with 14 bases lining up with TRBD2. Germline-derived CDR1 and CDR2 are MGHRA and YSYEKL. The J segment lost 8 bases and the V segment lost 6 bases, leaving 4 bases of the junction unmatched. The CDR3 sequence is 14 residues long. The CDR3 loop is CASRPGLAGVTQYF. The DNA of the CDR3 is TGCGCCAGCAGACCGGGACTAGCGGGGGTTACGCAGTATTTT.

The CDR3 loop reads CASSWTSGSGNEQFF. CDR3 bases: TGTGCCAGCAGCTGGACTAGCGGTTCTGGTAATGAGCAGTTCTTC. V is TRBV7-9 and J is TRBJ2-1; 10 bases fit TRBD2. The CDR3 is made up of 15 amino acids. V was pared by 4 bases and J by 7 bases, with 7 bases of the junction left unmatched. In germline, CDR1 is SEHNR, CDR2 FQNEAQ (reference sequence).

Remarks on this clone: This same CDR3 is encoded by further DNA sequences in the sample. The chain carries TRBV5-1 and TRBJ2-3, with TRBD2 identical over 9 bases. Germline assignment: CDR1 SGHRS and CDR2 YFSETQ. The CDR3 has 16 residues. V shed 0 bases, J shed 0 bases, and the junction held 2 bases outside the gene matches. In DNA, the CDR3 is TGCGCCAGCAGCTTGGGGCTAGCGGGGAGCACAGATACGCAGTATTTT. Translated, it gives CASSLGLAGSTDTQYF.

V gene TRBV6-5 combines with J gene TRBJ1-5; 7 nucleotides agree with TRBD1. CDR1 and CDR2 from the germline V gene are MNHEY and SVGAGI. V shed 6 bases, J shed 7 bases, and the junction held 9 bases outside the gene matches. The length of the CDR3 is 14 residues. CDR3 protein: CASRRTGVGQPQHF. Written as DNA, the CDR3 is TGTGCCAGCAGGCGTACAGGGGTAGGGCAGCCCCAGCATTTT.

The chain recombines TRBV4-1 with TRBJ2-5; D is perhaps TRBD2 (5 bases). Germline V gene sequence: CDR1 MGHRA, CDR2 YSYEKL. The CDR3 contains 18 residues. Trimming removed 0 bases at V and 2 bases at J, with 19 bases between. This chain's CDR3 is CASSQEGSMGPGQETQYF. Here the CDR3 DNA reads TGCGCCAGCAGCCAAGAAGGGTCAATGGGTCCGGGGCAAGAGACCCAGTACTTC.

The rearrangement joins TRBV6-1 to TRBJ1-2; D gene ambiguous. This CDR3 is 13 amino acids long. V dropped 4 bases and J dropped 4 bases, with 10 bases sitting between them. Germline CDR1 and CDR2: MNHNS and SASEGT. Written as DNA, the CDR3 is TGTGCCAGCAGTGTTTCTAGTCCCTATGGCTACACCTTC. It translates to CASSVSSPYGYTF.

V and J are TRBV5-1 and TRBJ1-1; D is uncertain. With 0 bases removed from V and 8 bases from J, the gap between germline ends came to 14 bases. The CDR3 has 14 amino acids. CDR1 and CDR2 from the germline V gene are SGHRS and YFSETQ. The DNA of the CDR3 is TGCGCCAGCAGCTTGGTTACGCGGCAGCCAGAAGCTTTCTTT. Encoded protein: CASSLVTRQPEAFF. The full variable domain, completed using reference TRBV5-1 and TRBJ1-1, is KAGVTQTPRYLIKTRGQQVTLSCSPISGHRSVSWYQQTPGQGLQFLFEYFSETQRNKGNFPGRFSGRQFSNSRSEMNVSTLELGDSALYLCASSLVTRQPEAFFGQGTRLTVV.

The chain combines TRBV5-8 with TRBJ2-4; D not resolved. V was clipped by 4 bases and J by 1 base, with 15 bases between them. Germline loops: CDR1 SGHTS, CDR2 YDEGEE. The CDR3 length is 16 residues. DNA of the CDR3: TGTGCCAGCAGCCTCGGCAGATTCGGGGCCAAAAACATTCAGTACTTC. This translates into CASSLGRFGAKNIQYF.

The V call is TRBV4-1, the J call TRBJ2-1, with D perhaps TRBD2 (6 bases). Trimming removed 6 bases from V and 0 bases from J, with 15 bases in between. This CDR3 contains 16 residues. Germline V CDR1 and CDR2: MGHRA, YSYEKL. The CDR3 sequence is CASSFRRGSSYNEQFF. As DNA, the CDR3 is TGCGCCAGCAGTTTCAGACGGGGGAGCTCCTACAATGAGCAGTTCTTC.

The chain is built from TRBV6-1 and TRBJ2-5; 7 nucleotides match TRBD1. The CDR3 spans 17 residues. The ends lost 2 bases at V and 4 bases at J; junction bases unmatched: 13. The germline gives CDR1 MNHNS, CDR2 SASEGT. This CDR3 is CASSEPEGTASSETQYF. DNA of the CDR3: TGTGCCAGCAGTGAACCTGAGGGGACAGCCAGTTCAGAGACCCAGTACTTC.

The chain joins TRBV5-4 to TRBJ2-3; TRBD2 agrees at 7 bases. This CDR3 spans 17 amino acids. V was pared by 1 base and J by 1 base, with 9 bases of the junction left unmatched. Germline V CDR1 and CDR2: SGHNT, YYREEE (reference sequence). The CDR3 nucleotides are TGTGCCAGCAGCTTGCGGGTGGGGGGGAGTGGCACAGATACGCAGTATTTT. Protein: CASSLRVGGSGTDTQYF.

The chain couples TRBV7-9 to TRBJ1-5, with D possibly matching TRBD1 (5 bases). The CDR3 has 13 amino acids. The V gene lost 6 bases and the J gene lost 9 bases, with 15 bases spanning the gap. Germline-derived CDR1 and CDR2 are SEHNR and FQNEAQ (reference sequence). The CDR3 DNA is TGTGCCAGCAGTAGCCAGGGTGGCCGGCCCCAGCATTTT. Its translation: CASSSQGGRPQHF.

The chain is built from TRBV28 and TRBJ2-7; tentative D call: TRBD1 (6 bases). V lost 5 bases and J lost 2, with 10 bases in between. The CDR3 extends over 13 amino acids. CDR1 and CDR2 (germline): MDHEN, SYDVKM. The DNA for the CDR3 is TGTGCCAGCAGTCTCGGACAGCCCTACGAGCAGTACGTC. This gives the protein CASSLGQPYEQYV.

V is TRBV30 and J is TRBJ1-2; 7 bases match TRBD1. This CDR3 has 13 amino acids. J was trimmed by 4 bases and V by 3 bases; bases with no gene match: 5. Germline V gene lookup returns CDR1 GTSNPN and CDR2 SVGIG (reference sequence). The CDR3 bases are TGTGCCTGGAGCCCTGGGACAGTCTATGGCTACACCTTC. As protein: CAWSPGTVYGYTF.

The chain uses TRBV9 and TRBJ1-1, with a weak D call TRBD1 (6 bases). The CDR3 length is 13 residues. CDR1 SGDLS and CDR2 YYNGEE come from the germline V gene. The V end lost 6 bases, the J end lost 3 bases, and 12 bases lay between the germline ends. The CDR3 DNA sequence: TGTGCCAGCACCCAGGGGTCGGACACTGAAGCTTTCTTT. As protein: CASTQGSDTEAFF.

The CDR3 nucleotides are TGTGCCAGCAGCTTGGTGGAGGGACATGGCTACACCTTC. Its protein product is CASSLVEGHGYTF. The J gene is TRBJ1-2, the V gene TRBV5-4; tentative D call: TRBD1 (5 bases). CDR1 and CDR2 (germline): SGHNT, YYREEE (reference sequence). Trimming stripped 0 bases from V and 6 bases from J, with 9 bases between. The CDR3 is 13 residues long.

The V gene is TRBV10-2, the J gene TRBJ2-3; 8 nucleotides align to TRBD2. This CDR3 has 15 residues. The germline V gene has CDR1 WSHSY and CDR2 SAAADI. The trim removed 5 bases at V and 2 bases at J, leaving 6 bases unmatched. CDR3 DNA sequence: TGCGCCAGCAGTCTTGTAGCGGGGACCACAGATACGCAGTATTTT. Translated: CASSLVAGTTDTQYF.

This clone was detected only once. The V call is TRBV6-5, the J call TRBJ1-4; the D gene is possibly TRBD1 (5 bases). Germline V gives CDR1 MNHEY, CDR2 SVGAGI. This CDR3 contains 13 residues. The germline V and J ends were trimmed by 6 bases and 6 bases, with 11 bases remaining between them. The CDR3 reads CASRREGDEKLFF. The CDR3 nucleotides read TGTGCCAGCAGACGTGAAGGGGATGAAAAACTGTTTTTT.